This TCR beta chain was found in a study of Graves' ophthalmopathy and Graves' hyperthyroidism. Overall study: Untreated patients at initial diagnosis provided peripheral blood.

The V gene's germline CDR1 is LNHDA and CDR2 SQIVND (reference sequence). Trimming cost V 9 bases and J 2 bases, with 10 bases left between them. The CDR3 spans 12 residues. The sequenced template was RNA, covering the TCR beta CDR3 region. Following a first-round RT-PCR that used HTBI primers, a second-round multiplex PCR was carried out. One entry per CDR3 protein, called by TCRdb with MiXCR from the multiplex PCR reads. The top ten hold roughly 45% of the sample, which has some 240,000 distinct CDR3 sequences, about 47% seen once. The origin of this receptor is an adult man with Graves' ophthalmopathy. V and J are TRBV19 and TRBJ1-2, with D possibly being TRBD1 (6 bases). The sequenced material came from peripheral blood. The CDR3 is CASADSNYGYTF. For the CDR3, the DNA is TGTGCCAGCGCGGACAGCAACTATGGCTACACCTTC.